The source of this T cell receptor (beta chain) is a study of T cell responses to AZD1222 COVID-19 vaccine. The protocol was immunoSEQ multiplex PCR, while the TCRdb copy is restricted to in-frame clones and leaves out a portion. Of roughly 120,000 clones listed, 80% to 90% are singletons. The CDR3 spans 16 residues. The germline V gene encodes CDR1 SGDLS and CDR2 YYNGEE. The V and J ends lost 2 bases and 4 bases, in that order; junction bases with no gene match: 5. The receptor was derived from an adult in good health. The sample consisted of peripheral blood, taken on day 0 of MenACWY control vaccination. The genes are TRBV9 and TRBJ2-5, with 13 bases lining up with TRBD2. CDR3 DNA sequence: TGTGCCAGCAGCGTTTCGACTAGCGGGAGGCCAGAGACCCAGTACTTC. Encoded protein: CASSVSTSGRPETQYF.